The clone carrying this T cell receptor (beta chain) was recorded at least ten times. Its antigen is still unknown. This specimen belongs to a study of CD8 T cells in ankylosing spondylitis. Overall study findings and caveats: Enrichment of disease-linked clones was reportedly significant in matched ankylosing spondylitis synovial fluid. A TCR beta motif made of 7 to 9 highly homologous variants seemed typical of ankylosing spondylitis blood. As for the disease-linked clones, they showed a CD8+ phenotype and occurred at relatively low frequencies in peripheral blood.

Trimming left V 0 bases short and J 9 bases short, with 6 bases between. The CDR3 is made up of 12 amino acids. CDR1 is SEHNR and CDR2 is FQNEAQ in the germline V gene (reference sequence). TCRdb ran MiXCR on the 5' RACE reads and lists one entry per CDR3 protein. Of approximately 260,000 distinct CDR3 sequences listed, about 9.1% were seen once; the top ten hold under 7.5%. The sequenced material came from blood, either unsorted or a sorted T cell fraction (not recorded which). This clonotype was obtained from a male donor with ankylosing spondylitis or in good health (not recorded which). J is TRBJ1-5 and V is TRBV7-9; D not certain. Here the CDR3 reads CASSLAKGPQHF. In DNA form, the CDR3 reads TGTGCCAGCAGCTTAGCGAAGGGGCCCCAGCATTTT.